The clone carrying this T cell receptor beta chain was recorded once. The CDR3 loop spans 14 amino acids. The V end lost 3 bases, the J end lost 1 base, and 9 bases lay between the germline ends. The germline gives CDR1 SGHVS, CDR2 FQNEAQ. The data originate from a study of shared clonotypes between healthy human individuals. Clones were read by immunoSEQ multiplex PCR, and TCRdb kept only the in-frame ones, dropping some. The data show 730,000 or so clones, with roughly 78% seen just once and approximately 1.8% held by the top ten. The donor population consisted of healthy HIV-negative adults with no recent acute infections or vaccinations. Every donor, a Caucasian adult, lived in Nashville, Tennessee.

This chain joins TRBV7-8 and TRBJ1-1, with unresolved D. Specimen: memory CD4+ T cells sorted from blood. Specified subset: CD45RA-negative fraction. This TCR was recovered from a woman under 40 in good health. CDR3 region: CASSFEWENTEAFF. Written as DNA, the CDR3 is TGTGCCAGCAGCTTTGAGTGGGAGAACACTGAAGCTTTCTTT. The full variable domain, in which reference TRBV7-8 and TRBJ1-1 provide the parts outside the CDR3, is GAGVSQSPRYKVAKRGQDVALRCDPISGHVSLFWYQQALGQGPEFLTYFQNEAQLDKSGLPSDRFFAERPEGSVSTLKIQRTQQEDSAVYLCASSFEWENTEAFFGQGTRLTVV.